The TCR beta chain under discussion was sequenced for a study of T cell repertoires in cytomegalovirus infection. The wider study: Indicated by public TCR beta signatures were CMV infection and matching HLA type.

A remark on this clonotype: The antigen is unknown.

Study results and caveats: Clonotype analysis showed dominance of the ex vivo response by HLA-C-restricted CMV-specific TCR beta clonotypes.

Trimming removed 6 bases from V and 6 bases from J, with 11 bases in between. This CDR3 has 12 residues. Germline assignment: CDR1 SGHVT and CDR2 SQSDAQ. TCRdb ran MiXCR on the reads and lists one entry per CDR3 protein. The sample includes about 920,000 distinct CDR3 sequences, 31% of them seen just once. Here the sequenced sample was cultured CD8+ T cells from PBMCs, taken from culture after CMV antigen stimulation. This sequence originates from a human donor in good health (CMV status not recorded). Some clones in this sample may be carry-over from other donors' samples. The rearrangement joins TRBV7-4 to TRBJ1-1; no definite D call. DNA for the CDR3: TGTGCCAGCAGAGTGAGGGAGGCTGAAGCTTTCTTT. It translates to CASRVREAEAFF. Together with reference TRBV7-4 and TRBJ1-1, the CDR3 gives the full variable domain: GAGVSQSPRYKVAKRGRDVALRCDSISGHVTLYWYRQTLGQGSEVLTYSQSDAQRDKSGRPSGRFSAERPERSVSTLKIQRTEQGDSAVYLCASRVREAEAFFGQGTRLTVV.